This T cell receptor beta chain was identified during a study of early T cells in non-severe SARS-CoV-2 infection. Study context: The input, bulk RNA from unsorted whole blood, was sequenced, and chains were unpaired.

The TCR library protocol attached unique molecular identifiers to the individual cDNA molecules. TCRdb used MiXCR to reprocess the 5' RACE reads, holding one entry per CDR3 protein. The sample consists of 60,000 to 90,000 distinct CDR3 sequences, over 8.5% of them appearing once. Ten or more counts support this clonotype. The sequencing sample was made of whole blood. The origin of this receptor is an adult who was a healthcare worker with PCR-confirmed SARS-CoV-2 infection or an uninfected control (not recorded which).

CDR3 residues: CASSSGANVLTF. Here the CDR3 DNA reads TGTGCCAGCAGCTCTGGGGCCAACGTCCTGACTTTC. The chain is built from TRBV12-3 or TRBV12-4 and TRBJ2-6; D remains ambiguous. This CDR3 region has 12 residues. V lost 6 bases, J lost 0 bases, and 0 bases lay in between.